Presented here are 4 T cell receptor beta chains from one specimen sequenced in a study of T-cell memory formation after mild COVID-19. One entry per CDR3 protein results from TCRdb running MiXCR on the 5' RACE reads. The table lists 130,000 to 150,000 distinct CDR3 sequences, around 21% of them singletons. The sequenced material came from PBMCs or a T cell subset sorted from them (not recorded which). These receptors originate from an adult woman who had mild COVID-19 (a few samples of this study predate the infection). Cell type and time point are not known.

This clonotype was picked up a small number of times. The chain couples TRBV12-3 or TRBV12-4 to TRBJ2-1, with 8 bases lining up with TRBD1. CDR3 length: 15 amino acids. Unmatched junction bases numbered 10, after V lost 5 bases and J lost 7 bases. CDR3 nucleotide sequence: TGTGCCAGCAGTCCCGGGACAGGTGGGGGGAATGAGCAGTTCTTC. Translated: CASSPGTGGGNEQFF.

The chain combines TRBV12-3 or TRBV12-4 with TRBJ2-7, with 13 bases matching TRBD2. This CDR3 is 17 amino acids long. The J segment lost 0 bases and the V segment lost 6 bases, leaving 8 bases of the junction unmatched. The CDR3 sequence: CASSPGTSGMISYEQYF. CDR3 bases: TGTGCCAGCAGCCCCGGGACTAGCGGGATGATCTCCTACGAGCAGTACTTC.

This clonotype showed up just a few times. V gene TRBV7-6 combines with J gene TRBJ1-5; D is undetermined. The CDR3 sequence is 15 residues long. V dropped 1 base and J dropped 3 bases, with 10 bases sitting between them. Per the germline V gene, CDR1 is SGHVS and CDR2 is FNYEAQ. The CDR3 region has the DNA TGTGCCAGCAGCTTAGGTTCTGGGAACAATCAGCCCCAGCATTTT. It encodes CASSLGSGNNQPQHF.

V is TRBV7-9 and J is TRBJ1-4; 9 nucleotides line up with TRBD1. Germline lookup yields CDR1 SEHNR and CDR2 FQNEAQ (reference sequence). The CDR3 has 15 residues. The V segment lost 5 bases and the J segment 8 bases; nucleotides outside the gene matches: 9. CDR3 protein: CASSVRTGVEEKLFF. CDR3 in DNA: TGTGCCAGCAGCGTCCGGACAGGGGTAGAGGAAAAACTGTTTTTT.